The clone carrying this T cell receptor beta chain was seen a single time. Its specificity is not known. Clones were read by immunoSEQ multiplex PCR, and TCRdb kept only the in-frame ones, dropping some. Seen here are 100,000 to 150,000 clones, roughly 88% observed once, and the top ten hold around 6%. This specimen belongs to a study of T cell responses to AZD1222 COVID-19 vaccine. Deletions cut 0 bases from V and 6 bases from J, with 9 bases between. The CDR3 has 13 amino acids. Germline values: CDR1 GTSNPN, CDR2 SVGIG (reference sequence). Study results and caveats: Spike-wide vaccine-associated CD4 TCRs dominated at 160-218 and 743-854. It was only a handful of AZD1222 recipients who were seropositive at baseline. White British people made up most donors, females outnumbered males, and clonal diversity was possibly underestimated. No repertoire was sampled before or during the peak T cell response, only after it.

The chain carries TRBV30 and TRBJ1-5; D is ambiguous. The material was peripheral blood, obtained on day 0 of AZD1222 vaccination. The receptor's source is an adult in good health. The CDR3 spells CAWSVTGAQPQHF. The DNA of the CDR3 is TGTGCCTGGAGTGTAACTGGCGCTCAGCCCCAGCATTTT.